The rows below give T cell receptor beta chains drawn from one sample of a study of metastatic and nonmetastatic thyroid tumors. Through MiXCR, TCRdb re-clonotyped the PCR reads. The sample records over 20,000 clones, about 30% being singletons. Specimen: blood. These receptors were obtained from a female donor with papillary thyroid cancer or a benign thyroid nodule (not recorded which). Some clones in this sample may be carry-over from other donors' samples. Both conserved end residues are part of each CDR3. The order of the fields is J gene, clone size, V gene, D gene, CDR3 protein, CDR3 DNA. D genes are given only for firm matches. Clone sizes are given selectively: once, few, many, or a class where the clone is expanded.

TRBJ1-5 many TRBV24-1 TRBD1 CATSEGTGGPNQPQHF TGTGCCACCAGTGAGGGGACAGGGGGACCAAATCAGCCCCAGCATTTT
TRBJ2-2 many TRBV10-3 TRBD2 CAISTSGRAVGELFF TGTGCCATCAGCACTAGCGGGAGGGCGGTCGGGGAGCTGTTTTTC
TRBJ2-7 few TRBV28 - CASRNQGGQRTYEQYF TGTGCCAGCAGGAATCAGGGGGGGCAGAGGACCTACGAGCAGTACTTC
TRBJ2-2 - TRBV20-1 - CSAGTNTGELFF TGCAGTGCCGGGACAAACACCGGGGAGCTGTTTTTT
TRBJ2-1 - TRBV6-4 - CASSDSEGEQFF TGTGCCAGCAGTGACTCAGAGGGCGAGCAGTTCTTC
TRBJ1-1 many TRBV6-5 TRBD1 CASSYNEGANTEAFF TGTGCCAGCAGTTACAACGAGGGGGCTAACACTGAAGCTTTCTTT
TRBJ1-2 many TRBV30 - CAWNQELYGYTF TGTGCCTGGAATCAGGAGCTCTATGGCTACACCTTC
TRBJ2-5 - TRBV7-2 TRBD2 CASSLGAGGPQETQYF TGTGCCAGCAGCTTAGGGGCGGGGGGGCCCCAAGAGACCCAGTACTTC
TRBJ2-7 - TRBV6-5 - CASSYVSYKEQYF TGTGCCAGCAGTTACGTCTCATACAAAGAGCAGTACTTC
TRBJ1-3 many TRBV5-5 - CASSLVGSGNTIYF TGTGCCAGCAGCTTGGTTGGGTCTGGAAACACCATATATTTT
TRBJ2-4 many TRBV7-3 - CASSPTGVAKNIQYF TGTGCCAGCAGCCCCACGGGGGTAGCCAAAAACATTCAGTACTTC
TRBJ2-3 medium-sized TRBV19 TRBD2 CASSIYLTSGSTDTQYF TGTGCCAGTAGTATATATTTGACTAGCGGGAGCACAGATACGCAGTATTTT
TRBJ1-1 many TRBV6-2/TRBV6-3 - CASSTSQNTEAFF TGTGCCAGCAGTACGTCACAGAACACTGAAGCTTTCTTT
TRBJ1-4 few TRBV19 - CASKQLLGENLIF TGTGCCAGTAAGCAACTCCTTGGTGAAAATCTGATTTTT
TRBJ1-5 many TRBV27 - CASRPGLLPKGGQPQHF TGTGCCAGCAGACCGGGACTACTACCTAAGGGGGGTCAGCCCCAGCATTTT
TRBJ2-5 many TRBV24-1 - CATSDYHKETQYF TGTGCCACCAGTGATTACCATAAAGAGACCCAGTACTTC
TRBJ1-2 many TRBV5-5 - CASSVGGKMGYGYTF TGTGCCAGCAGCGTTGGGGGGAAAATGGGCTATGGCTACACCTTC
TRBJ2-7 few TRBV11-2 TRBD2 CASSLAGGPFEQYF TGTGCCAGCAGTCTAGCGGGAGGGCCGTTCGAGCAGTACTTC
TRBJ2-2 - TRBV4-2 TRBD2 CASSPGTSGSRTTGELFF TGTGCCAGCAGTCCCGGGACTAGCGGGAGCCGAACTACCGGGGAGCTGTTTTTT
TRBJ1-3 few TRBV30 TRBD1 CAWSEQQGAGNTIYF TGTGCCTGGAGTGAGCAACAGGGGGCTGGAAACACCATATATTTT
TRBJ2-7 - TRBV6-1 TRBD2 CASSIAGEFYEQYF TGTGCCAGCAGTATAGCGGGGGAGTTCTACGAGCAGTACTTC
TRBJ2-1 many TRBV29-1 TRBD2 CSVKGTTQSTYEQFF TGCAGCGTTAAGGGGACTACCCAGTCTACCTATGAGCAGTTCTTC
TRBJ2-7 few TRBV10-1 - CASSDGRNEQYF TGCGCCAGCAGTGATGGACGAAACGAGCAGTACTTC
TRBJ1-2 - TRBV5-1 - CASSLGQRDYGYTF TGCGCCAGCAGCTTAGGACAAAGGGACTATGGCTACACCTTC
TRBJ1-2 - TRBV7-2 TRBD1 CASSTDRVQGYTF TGTGCCAGCAGCACGGACAGGGTCCAAGGCTACACCTTC
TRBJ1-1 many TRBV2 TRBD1 CASSETGRGTEAFF TGTGCCAGCAGCGAGACAGGGAGAGGCACTGAAGCTTTCTTT
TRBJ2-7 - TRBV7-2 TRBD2 CASSSRAGGREQYF TGTGCCAGCAGCTCCCGAGCGGGAGGGCGGGAGCAGTACTTC
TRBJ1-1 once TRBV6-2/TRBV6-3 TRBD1 CASRRTQGDTEAFF TGTGCCAGCAGAAGGACCCAGGGGGACACTGAAGCTTTCTTT
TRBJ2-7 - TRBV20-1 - CSASSPGPYEQYF TGCAGTGCTAGCAGCCCGGGACCCTACGAGCAGTACTTC
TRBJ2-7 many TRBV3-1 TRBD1 CASSPGTGGGYEQYF TGTGCCAGCAGCCCTGGGACAGGGGGCGGCTACGAGCAGTACTTC
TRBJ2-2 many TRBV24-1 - CATSDLPVRAPPNAGELFF TGTGCCACCAGTGATTTGCCGGTCCGGGCGCCCCCAAATGCCGGGGAGCTGTTTTTT
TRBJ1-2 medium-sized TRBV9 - CASSVASGTSVYGYTF TGTGCCAGCAGCGTAGCGTCCGGGACATCGGTCTATGGCTACACCTTC
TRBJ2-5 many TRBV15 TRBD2 CATSVPGLGVETQYF TGTGCCACCAGCGTCCCGGGACTAGGGGTCGAGACCCAGTACTTC
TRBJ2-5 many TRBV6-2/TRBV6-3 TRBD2 CASSYRGVRETQYF TGTGCCAGCAGTTATCGGGGGGTTAGGGAGACCCAGTACTTC
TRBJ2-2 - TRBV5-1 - CASSLSSGTNTGELFF TGCGCCAGCAGCTTGTCGTCAGGTACGAACACCGGGGAGCTGTTTTTT
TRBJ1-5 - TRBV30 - CAWSQDDQPQHF TGTGCCTGGAGTCAGGATGATCAGCCCCAGCATTTT
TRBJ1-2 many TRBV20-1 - CSATSGYGYTF TGCAGTGCTACCTCTGGCTATGGCTACACCTTC
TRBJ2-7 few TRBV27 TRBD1 CASSPGTGKDYEQYF TGTGCCAGCAGTCCCGGGACAGGTAAAGACTACGAGCAGTACTTC
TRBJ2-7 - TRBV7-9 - CASSLARGVPYEQYF TGTGCCAGCAGCTTAGCGCGGGGTGTCCCCTACGAGCAGTACTTC
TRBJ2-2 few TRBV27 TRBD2 CASRIAGGSGELFF TGTGCCAGCAGGATAGCGGGGGGATCCGGGGAGCTGTTTTTT
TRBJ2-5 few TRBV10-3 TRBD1 CAISDQGTGRSVTQYF TGTGCCATCAGTGATCAGGGGACAGGGAGGTCAGTGACCCAGTACTTC
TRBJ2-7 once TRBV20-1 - CSATDNYEQYF TGCAGTGCTACCGACAACTACGAGCAGTACTTC
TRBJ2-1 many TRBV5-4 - CASSLYNEQFF TGTGCCAGCAGCTTGTACAATGAGCAGTTCTTC
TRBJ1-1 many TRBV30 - CAWRRGTLNTEAFF TGTGCCTGGAGGAGAGGTACCTTGAACACTGAAGCTTTCTTT
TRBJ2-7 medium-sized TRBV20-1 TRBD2 CSARDQGGGAHEQYF TGCAGTGCTAGAGATCAGGGCGGGGGGGCACACGAGCAGTACTTC
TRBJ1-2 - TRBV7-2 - CASSLSLLGIYGYTF TGTGCCAGCAGCTTAAGTTTGCTGGGAATCTATGGCTACACCTTC
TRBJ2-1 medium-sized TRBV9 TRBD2 CASSVAGAGGGYNEQFF TGTGCCAGCAGCGTAGCTGGAGCGGGAGGGGGCTACAATGAGCAGTTCTTC
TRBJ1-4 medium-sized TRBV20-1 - CSARVGIGRGKLFF TGCAGTGCTAGAGTGGGTATAGGTAGGGGAAAACTGTTTTTT
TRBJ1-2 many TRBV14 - CASSQSRGNGYTF TGTGCCAGCAGCCAAAGCAGGGGCAATGGCTACACCTTC
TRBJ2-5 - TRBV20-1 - CSASLSWETQYF TGCAGTGCTAGTTTGTCTTGGGAGACCCAGTACTTC
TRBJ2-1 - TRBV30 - CACKTPTGESNEQFF TGTGCCTGTAAGACTCCCACGGGAGAGTCCAATGAGCAGTTCTTC
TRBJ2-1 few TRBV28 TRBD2 CASMPALAGRGDEQFF TGTGCCAGCATGCCCGCCCTAGCGGGACGGGGTGATGAGCAGTTCTTC
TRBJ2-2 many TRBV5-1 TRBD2 CASSLDARGGAAGELFF TGCGCCAGCAGCTTGGACGCTCGCGGGGGGGCCGCCGGGGAGCTGTTTTTT
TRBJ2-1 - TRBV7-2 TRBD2 CAISLAGGAIEQFF TGTGCCATCAGCCTAGCGGGAGGGGCCATTGAGCAGTTCTTC